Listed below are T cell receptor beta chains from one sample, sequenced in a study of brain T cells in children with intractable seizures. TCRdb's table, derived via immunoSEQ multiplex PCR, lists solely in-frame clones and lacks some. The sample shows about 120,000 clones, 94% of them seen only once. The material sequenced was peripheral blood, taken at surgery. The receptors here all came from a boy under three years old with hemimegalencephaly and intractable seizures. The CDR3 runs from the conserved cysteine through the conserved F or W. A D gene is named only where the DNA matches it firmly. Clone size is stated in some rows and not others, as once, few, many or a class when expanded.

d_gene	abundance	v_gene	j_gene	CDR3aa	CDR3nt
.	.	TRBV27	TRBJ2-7	CASSLLGRHIYEQYF	TGTGCCAGCAGTTTACTGGGTCGGCATATCTACGAGCAGTACTTC
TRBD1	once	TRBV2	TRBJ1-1	CASREQGYTEAFF	TGTGCCAGCAGAGAACAGGGGTACACTGAAGCTTTCTTT
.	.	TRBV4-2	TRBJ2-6	CASSQDGPGANVLTF	TGTGCCAGCAGCCAAGATGGCCCTGGGGCCAACGTCCTGACTTTC
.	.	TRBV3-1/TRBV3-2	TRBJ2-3	CASSQDPRGTDTQYF	TGTGCCAGCAGCCAAGATCCCCGGGGGACAGATACGCAGTATTTT
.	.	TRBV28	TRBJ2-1	CASSFSGTVSYNEQFF	TGTGCCAGCAGTTTTTCCGGAACCGTTTCCTACAATGAGCAGTTCTTC
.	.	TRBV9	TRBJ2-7	CASSVTGASYEQYF	TGTGCCAGCAGCGTAACCGGGGCGTCCTACGAGCAGTACTTC
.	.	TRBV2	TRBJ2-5	CASVLEETQYF	TGTGCCAGCGTCCTCGAAGAGACCCAGTACTTC
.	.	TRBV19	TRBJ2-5	CASSIGRDTLGETQYF	TGTGCCAGTAGTATAGGTCGAGACACCCTTGGGGAGACCCAGTACTTC
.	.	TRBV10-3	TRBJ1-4	CAINRATNEKLFF	TGTGCCATTAACCGGGCAACTAATGAAAAACTGTTTTTT
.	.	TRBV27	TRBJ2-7	CASSLIRNSYEQYF	TGTGCCAGCAGTTTAATCAGAAATTCCTACGAGCAGTACTTC
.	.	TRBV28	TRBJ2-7	CASSLFAGSYEQYF	TGTGCCAGCAGTTTATTTGCAGGGAGCTACGAGCAGTACTTC
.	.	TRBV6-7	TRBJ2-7	CASSYSVLTRPYEQYF	TGTGCCAGCAGTTATAGTGTCTTAACAAGGCCCTACGAGCAGTACTTC
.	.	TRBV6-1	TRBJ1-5	CASSEMVWGSPQHF	TGTGCCAGCAGTGAAATGGTATGGGGGTCGCCCCAGCATTTT
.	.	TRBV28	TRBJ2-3	CASSFGRGEVWGTDTQYF	TGTGCCAGCAGTTTTGGTCGGGGCGAGGTTTGGGGCACAGATACGCAGTATTTT
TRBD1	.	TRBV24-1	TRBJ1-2	CATSDLRQGFYGYTF	TGTGCCACCAGTGACCTTAGACAGGGCTTCTATGGCTACACCTTC